The following is a T cell receptor beta chain sequence with its context. Its antigen is as yet unknown. The entry originates in a study of cytomegalovirus exposure and HLA in healthy donors. Whole-study context: Of some 360 genotyped donors, roughly 86% clustered with self-reported Caucasian donors.

Study-wide points: Cytomegalovirus status was reportedly diagnosed by the classifier with high specificity and sensitivity. Further analysis, carried out later, found HLA-associated TCR beta chains more clonally expanded than equally common other chains.

Vbeta (60) and Jbeta (13) primers were used in the PCR. The table came from immunoSEQ multiplex PCR; TCRdb's copy has only in-frame clones and leaves some out. The data hold tens of thousands of clones, with 72% observed a single time. Germline CDR1 reads SGHTA; CDR2 reads FQGNSA. The V segment lost 4 bases and the J segment 6 bases; nucleotides outside the gene matches: 8. There are 14 residues in the CDR3. Sequenced: PBMCs. This TCR derives from a woman aged 45-65 years in good health and CMV-seropositive. This chain joins TRBV7-2 and TRBJ2-7, with 8 bases identical to TRBD2. CDR3: CASSSLRGVGEQYF. CDR3 in DNA: TGTGCCAGCAGCTCGTTGCGGGGGGTGGGCGAGCAGTACTTC.